One and the same sample provided the 17 T cell receptor beta chains below, sequenced in a study of T cells after somatic rescue of genetic block. Repertoires were generated with immunoSEQ multiplex PCR, while TCRdb's copy carries only in-frame clones and drops some. The sample records approximately 88,000 clones, about 90% being singletons. The sample taken for sequencing was peripheral blood mononuclear cells (PBMCs). The receptors were sampled from a woman under 30.

V gene TRBV7-9 combines with J gene TRBJ1-4; D gene uncertain. Germline V gives CDR1 SEHNR, CDR2 FQNEAQ (reference sequence). This CDR3 is 13 amino acids long. V dropped 5 bases and J dropped 5 bases, with 9 bases sitting between them. CDR3 in amino acids: CASSKDGNEKLFF. Here the CDR3 DNA reads TGTGCCAGCAGCAAGGACGGAAATGAAAAACTGTTTTTT. Variable domain in full (rest from reference TRBV7-9 and TRBJ1-4): DTGVSQNPRHKITKRGQNVTFRCDPISEHNRLYWYRQTLGQGPEFLTYFQNEAQLEKSRLLSDRFSAERPKGSFSTLEIQRTEQGDSAMYLCASSKDGNEKLFFGSGTQLSVL.

The chain couples TRBV28 to TRBJ2-7; TRBD1 aligns across 7 bases. The CDR3 is 14 amino acids. From germline, CDR1 is MDHEN and CDR2 SYDVKM. Trimming took 3 bases from V and 6 from J; bases not matched to a gene: 8. The CDR3 reads CASSFTVTGLEQYF. The CDR3 coding sequence is TGTGCCAGCAGTTTTACCGTGACAGGGCTCGAGCAGTACTTC.

The rearrangement uses TRBV19 and TRBJ2-5; D remains ambiguous. Trimming left V 3 bases short and J 2 bases short, with 13 bases between. Germline-derived CDR1 and CDR2 are LNHDA and SQIVND (reference sequence). This CDR3 spans 15 amino acids. CDR3 coding DNA: TGTGCCAGTAGTATCGGCGGACGGATTCAAGAGACCCAGTACTTC. It codes for CASSIGGRIQETQYF.

The gene calls are TRBV6-4 and TRBJ2-2, with D maybe TRBD2 (5 bases). Germline CDR1 reads MRHNA; CDR2 reads SNTAGT. The CDR3 is 14 residues long. V lost 4 bases, J lost 5 bases, and 11 bases lay in between. The CDR3 loop is CASSVQPGTGELFF. The CDR3 bases are TGTGCCAGCAGTGTCCAGCCGGGAACCGGGGAGCTGTTTTTT.

The chain couples TRBV19 to TRBJ2-1; 13 nucleotides match TRBD2. After removal of 5 bases from V and 12 bases from J, the junction contained 10 bases not matched to a gene. The germline CDR1 and CDR2 sequences are LNHDA and SQIVND (reference sequence). This CDR3 has 15 residues. The CDR3 here is CASSPRTSGRGGQFF. CDR3 DNA: TGTGCCAGTAGTCCAAGGACTAGCGGGAGAGGGGGGCAGTTCTTC. The complete variable domain, with remaining parts taken from reference TRBV19 and TRBJ2-1, reads DGGITQSPKYLFRKEGQNVTLSCEQNLNHDAMYWYRQDPGQGLRLIYYSQIVNDFQKGDIAEGYSVSREKKESFPLTVTSAQKNPTAFYLCASSPRTSGRGGQFFGPGTRLTVL.

J is TRBJ2-7 and V is TRBV27; unclear D gene. Trimming cost V 6 bases and J 1 base, with 13 bases left between them. The CDR3 length is 14 residues. Germline V gene sequence: CDR1 MNHEY, CDR2 SMNVEV (reference sequence). This CDR3 reads CASSIERKSYEQYF. The CDR3, as DNA: TGTGCCAGCAGCATCGAGCGAAAATCCTACGAGCAGTACTTC.

This clone has more than one count but fewer than ten. The chain joins TRBV7-6 to TRBJ1-2; the D gene is possibly TRBD1 (5 bases). The CDR3 runs 15 residues. V lost 0 bases and J lost 5, with 13 bases in between. Germline V lookup: CDR1 SGHVS, CDR2 FNYEAQ. CDR3 sequence reads: CASSLAEGRPYGYTF. CDR3 bases: TGTGCCAGCAGCTTAGCGGAGGGACGGCCTTATGGCTACACCTTC.

The chain uses TRBV30 and TRBJ1-5; D gene ambiguous. CDR1 is GTSNPN and CDR2 is SVGIG in the germline V gene (reference sequence). The CDR3 consists of 12 residues. Trimming stripped 2 bases from V and 7 bases from J, with 9 bases between. The CDR3, as DNA: TGTGCCTGGAGTTCGGGAAGGCAGCCCCAGCATTTT. Encoded protein: CAWSSGRQPQHF. Using reference TRBV30 and TRBJ1-5 for the parts outside the CDR3, the full variable domain is SQTIHQWPATLVQPVGSPLSLECTVEGTSNPNLYWYRQAAGRGLQLLFYSVGIGQISSEVPQNLSASRPQDRQFILSSKKLLLSDSGFYLCAWSSGRQPQHFGDGTRLSIL.

This chain joins TRBV28 and TRBJ2-3; 7 bases match TRBD2. The CDR3 is made up of 15 amino acids. Germline-derived CDR1 and CDR2 are MDHEN and SYDVKM. Trimming cost V 7 bases and J 0 bases; bases outside gene matches: 7. CDR3 bases: TGTGCCAGCATCCCCTCGGGGGGTAGCACAGATACGCAGTATTTT. This codes for CASIPSGGSTDTQYF. The whole variable domain, filled in from reference TRBV28 and TRBJ2-3, reads DVKVTQSSRYLVKRTGEKVFLECVQDMDHENMFWYRQDPGLGLRLIYFSYDVKMKEKGDIPEGYSVSREKKERFSLILESASTNQTSMYLCASIPSGGSTDTQYFGPGTRLTVL.

The chain employs TRBV2 and TRBJ1-4, with a possible D match to TRBD1 (5 bases). This CDR3 comprises 14 residues. Trimming left V 3 bases short and J 5 bases short, with 10 bases between. The germline CDR1 and CDR2 sequences are SNHLY and FYNNEI. The CDR3 DNA follows: TGTGCCAGCAGTGATCAGGGAGTCAATGAAAAACTGTTTTTT. It encodes CASSDQGVNEKLFF.

The rearrangement uses TRBV28 and TRBJ2-7; D may match TRBD1 or TRBD2 (5 bases each). This CDR3 is built from 13 residues. Germline CDR1 MDHEN, CDR2 SYDVKM. The V gene lost 6 bases and the J gene lost 7 bases, with 16 bases spanning the gap. The CDR3 bases are TGTGCCAGCAGGTCGGGGACCCTAGGGGAGCAGTACTTC. Residues: CASRSGTLGEQYF. Full variable domain (remainder filled in from reference TRBV28 and TRBJ2-7): DVKVTQSSRYLVKRTGEKVFLECVQDMDHENMFWYRQDPGLGLRLIYFSYDVKMKEKGDIPEGYSVSREKKERFSLILESASTNQTSMYLCASRSGTLGEQYFGPGTRLTVT.

The rearrangement links TRBV5-4 to TRBJ2-7, with unresolved D. CDR1 and CDR2 from the germline V gene are SGHNT and YYREEE (reference sequence). The CDR3 consists of 13 residues. The V end was cut by 0 bases, the J end by 1 base, with 5 bases between. The CDR3 coding sequence is TGTGCCAGCAGCTTGGAAGTATCCTACGAGCAGTACTTC. Translating gives CASSLEVSYEQYF. Together with reference TRBV5-4 and TRBJ2-7, the CDR3 gives the full variable domain: ETGVTQSPTHLIKTRGQQVTLRCSSQSGHNTVSWYQQALGQGPQFIFQYYREEENGRGNFPPRFSGLQFPNYSSELNVNALELDDSALYLCASSLEVSYEQYFGPGTRLTVT.

The chain recombines TRBV14 with TRBJ2-3; TRBD2 might be the D (5 bases). The CDR3 is 16 amino acids. In germline, CDR1 is SGHDN, CDR2 FVKESK. Between the trimmed V and J ends, which lost 4 bases and 5 bases, there was a span of 19 bases. CDR3 loop: CASSPFPRLAVDTQYF. CDR3 sequence (DNA): TGTGCCAGCAGCCCCTTCCCCCGCCTAGCCGTAGATACGCAGTATTTT.

The chain is built from TRBV7-8 and TRBJ2-5; D uncertain. The CDR3 totals 15 residues. Germline CDR1 is SGHVS and CDR2 is FQNEAQ. The germline V and J ends were trimmed by 1 base and 0 bases, with 9 bases remaining between them. The CDR3 coding sequence is TGTGCCAGCAGCTTAGGGGTTGGTTACCAAGAGACCCAGTACTTC. Protein product: CASSLGVGYQETQYF.

The chain couples TRBV5-1 to TRBJ1-3; D perhaps matches TRBD1 (6 bases). Per germline, CDR1 SGHRS and CDR2 YFSETQ. This CDR3 is built from 14 residues. Trimming took 5 bases from V and 2 from J, leaving 11 bases between them. CDR3 amino acids: CASSSGETGNTIYF. CDR3 DNA sequence: TGCGCCAGCAGTTCAGGGGAAACTGGAAACACCATATATTTT.

The rearrangement links TRBV30 to TRBJ1-5, with D perhaps matching TRBD1 (6 bases). CDR3 length: 13 residues. Per germline, CDR1 GTSNPN and CDR2 SVGIG (reference sequence). The CDR3 sequence: CAWRGAWNQPQHF. The CDR3 DNA is TGTGCTTGGCGGGGGGCTTGGAATCAGCCCCAGCATTTT.

The genes are TRBV7-3 and TRBJ2-7, with 7 bases fitting TRBD1. The CDR3 extends over 15 amino acids. V was clipped by 0 bases and J by 3 bases; unmatched bases: 5. CDR1 SGHTA and CDR2 FQGTGA come from the germline V gene. CDR3 loop: CASSLTPGQNYEQYF. The DNA for the CDR3 is TGTGCCAGCAGCTTAACCCCGGGACAGAACTACGAGCAGTACTTC.